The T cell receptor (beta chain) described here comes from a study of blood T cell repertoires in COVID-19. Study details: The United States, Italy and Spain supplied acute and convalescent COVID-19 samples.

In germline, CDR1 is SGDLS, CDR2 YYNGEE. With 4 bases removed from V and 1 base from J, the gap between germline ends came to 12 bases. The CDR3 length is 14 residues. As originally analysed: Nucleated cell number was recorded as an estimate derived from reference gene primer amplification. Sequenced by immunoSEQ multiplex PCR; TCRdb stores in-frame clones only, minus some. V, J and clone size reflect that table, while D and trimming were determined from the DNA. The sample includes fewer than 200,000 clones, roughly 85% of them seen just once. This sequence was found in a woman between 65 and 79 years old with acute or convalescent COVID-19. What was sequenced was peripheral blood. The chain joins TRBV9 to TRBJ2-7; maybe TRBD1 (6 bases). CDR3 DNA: TGTGCCAGCAGCACAGGGACGAGTTCCTACGAGCAGTACTTC. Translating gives CASSTGTSSYEQYF.